This T cell receptor (beta chain) was captured in a study of breast tumors, draining lymph nodes, adjacent tissues. V was clipped by 7 bases and J by 2 bases; unmatched bases: 5. CDR1 is LNHDA and CDR2 is SQIVND in the germline V gene (reference sequence). The CDR3 consists of 14 residues. This clonotype has a count of ten or more. Antigen: not known. TCRdb re-called the multiplex PCR reads through MiXCR, storing one row per CDR3 protein. The profile covers some 150,000 distinct CDR3 sequences, with about 30% appearing a single time and 3.8% taken by the ten largest. Axillary draining lymph nodes of breast cancer patients supplied the node samples. Study findings and constraints: Most tumor T cells seemingly derive from lymph node, then expand in tumor. Luminal-like breast cancer showed significantly higher tumor–nontumor repertoire similarity than basal-like. Tumor TCR diversity was below lymph nodes but above nontumor tissue. The lymph node origin of tumor T cells was framed as consistent with a hypothesis, not demonstrated.

The clonotype originates from a female donor with breast cancer. Some clones in this sample may be carry-over from other donors' samples. The rearrangement uses TRBV19 and TRBJ2-7; 10 nucleotides agree with TRBD1. Sequencing was done on a sample of axillary lymph node tissue. This CDR3 reads CASTSGTGAYEQYF. In nucleotides, the CDR3 is TGTGCCAGTACCTCCGGGACAGGGGCCTACGAGCAGTACTTC.